A selection of T cell receptor beta chains follows, all from one sample in a study of T cell responses to AZD1222 COVID-19 vaccine. Produced via immunoSEQ multiplex PCR; TCRdb's table is partial and in-frame only. The table records some 95,000 clones, 65% to 90% of them present only once. The sequences come from peripheral blood, collected on day 0 of AZD1222 vaccination. These receptors all stem from an adult in good health. Both conserved end residues are part of each CDR3. Fields, in order: clone size, D gene, V gene, J gene, CDR3 DNA, CDR3 protein. D genes are given only for firm matches. The listing skips clone size in some rows; elsewhere it reads once, few, many or a size class.

-,-,TRBV19,TRBJ2-2,TGTGCCAGTAGTCCCAGTGCCGGGGAGCTGTTTTTT,CASSPSAGELFF
once,-,TRBV6-5,TRBJ1-5,TGTGCCAGCAGTCTGGGGAGCAATCAGCCCCAGCATTTT,CASSLGSNQPQHF
-,-,TRBV7-8,TRBJ1-1,TGTGCCAGCAGCTCACAGGTGAACACTGAAGCTTTCTTT,CASSSQVNTEAFF
-,-,TRBV6-1,TRBJ1-5,TGTGCCAGCAGTGAAGCGTCCGGCGTCACTTTGCCCCAGCATTTT,CASSEASGVTLPQHF
-,-,TRBV15,TRBJ1-5,TGTGCCACCAGCAGAGTTCGAAGTCAGGGTAGGCCCCAGCATTTT,CATSRVRSQGRPQHF
-,-,TRBV29-1,TRBJ1-2,TGCAGCGTTGTACAGGGACATGGCTACACCTTC,CSVVQGHGYTF
-,-,TRBV5-8,TRBJ2-2,TGTGCCAGCAGCTCCCGCGGTATAAACACCGGGGAGCTGTTTTTT,CASSSRGINTGELFF
once,-,TRBV19,TRBJ1-5,TGTGCCAGTAATACCGGACCGACCAATCAGCCCCAGCATTTT,CASNTGPTNQPQHF
once,-,TRBV3-1/TRBV3-2,TRBJ1-1,TGTGCCAGCAGCCTAACCGGGGGCAACACTGAAGCTTTCTTT,CASSLTGGNTEAFF
-,TRBD1,TRBV19,TRBJ2-7,TGTGCCAGTAGTATATCCCTTCAGGGGGCGGTTTCTATGGAGCAGTACTTC,CASSISLQGAVSMEQYF
-,TRBD1,TRBV30,TRBJ1-2,TGTGCCTGGAGTACCTCGGGACAGGTCTTGGGCTACACCTTC,CAWSTSGQVLGYTF
many,-,TRBV13,TRBJ1-2,TGTGCCAGCAGCACCTCGGGACAAATAATGGGCTACACCTTC,CASSTSGQIMGYTF
-,-,TRBV29-1,TRBJ2-1,TGCAGCGTTGAAGATCCTCGGACACTTTACAATGAGCAGTTCTTC,CSVEDPRTLYNEQFF
-,TRBD2,TRBV25-1,TRBJ2-3,TGTGCCAGCGGACGGACTAGCGGGGGGGGCACAGATACGCAGTATTTT,CASGRTSGGGTDTQYF
-,-,TRBV4-2,TRBJ2-3,TGTGCCAGCAGCCAAGAGGTTGGCCAGACCCTCACAGATACGCAGTATTTT,CASSQEVGQTLTDTQYF
-,-,TRBV27,TRBJ2-7,TGTGCCAGCAGTTTATGGGGACCCGGGGAGCAGTACTTC,CASSLWGPGEQYF
once,-,TRBV24-1,TRBJ1-1,TGTGCCACCAGTGAGTCGGGGGTGAACACTGAAGCTTTCTTT,CATSESGVNTEAFF
-,-,TRBV19,TRBJ1-5,TGTGCCAGTAGTATATCCGGGGGCCCCAATCAGCCCCAGCATTTT,CASSISGGPNQPQHF
-,-,TRBV2,TRBJ1-2,TGTGCCAGCAGTAAACAGGGTCAAGATGGCTACACCTTC,CASSKQGQDGYTF
-,-,TRBV2,TRBJ1-2,TGTGCCAGCAGAGCCGTTGGGACCGGCTACACCTTC,CASRAVGTGYTF
once,TRBD2,TRBV5-1,TRBJ2-3,TGCGCCAGCAGCTTATACGTAGCGGGGGATGGGGATACGCAGTATTTT,CASSLYVAGDGDTQYF
-,TRBD2,TRBV5-1,TRBJ2-1,TGCGCCAGCAGCTCGGGACTAGCGGGGATGAATGAGCAGTTCTTC,CASSSGLAGMNEQFF
-,-,TRBV11-3,TRBJ2-3,TGTGCCAGCAGCCCGCGTTCGGCGGGAGATACGCAGTATTTT,CASSPRSAGDTQYF
-,-,TRBV6-5,TRBJ1-2,TGTGCCAGCTGGAGAATGTTTGGAGGTTATGGCTACACCTTC,CASWRMFGGYGYTF
-,-,TRBV19,TRBJ2-2,TGTGCCAGTAGTATAGCCCCCAGGGTTAAGGCCGGGGAGCTGTTTTTT,CASSIAPRVKAGELFF
-,-,TRBV19,TRBJ1-2,TGTGCCAGTACCGGGACGGCTCTTTATGGCTACACCTTC,CASTGTALYGYTF
once,-,TRBV14,TRBJ2-7,TGTGCCAGCAGCCACGAAACATCCCTCTGGGAGCAGTACTTC,CASSHETSLWEQYF
-,TRBD1,TRBV5-6,TRBJ2-1,TGTGCCAGCAGCTCGTTGACAGGGTTCGATGAGCAGTTCTTC,CASSSLTGFDEQFF
-,-,TRBV5-4,TRBJ2-7,TGTGCCAGCAGCTTGGTTACAGGGAGGTACCACGAGCAGTACTTC,CASSLVTGRYHEQYF
once,-,TRBV19,TRBJ2-7,TGTGCCAGTACAAGGGGACAAGCCGGTAACGAGCAGTACTTC,CASTRGQAGNEQYF
once,-,TRBV5-6,TRBJ1-1,TGTGCCAGCAGCTTGTCGTACACTGAAGCTTTCTTT,CASSLSYTEAFF
-,-,TRBV6-5,TRBJ1-1,TGTGCCAGCAGCAGGGACACTGAAGCTTTCTTT,CASSRDTEAFF
-,-,TRBV2,TRBJ1-5,TGTGCCAGCACCGACGGGCAGGGAAATCAGCCCCAGCATTTT,CASTDGQGNQPQHF
-,-,TRBV5-1,TRBJ2-7,TGCGCCAGCACCGAGGGGGGAGAGCAGTACTTC,CASTEGGEQYF
-,TRBD1,TRBV27,TRBJ1-2,TGTGCCAGCAGTTTTAAGGGGGCGAACTATGGCTACACCTTC,CASSFKGANYGYTF
few,-,TRBV4-3,TRBJ1-4,TGCGCCAGCAGCCCCGGACAGCAGAGTGAAAAACTGTTTTTT,CASSPGQQSEKLFF
-,-,TRBV6-1,TRBJ1-2,TGTGCCAGCAGTGTATCATCGATAACAGTTAACTATGGCTACACCTTC,CASSVSSITVNYGYTF
-,TRBD2,TRBV9,TRBJ2-7,TGTGCCAGCAGCGTATCGACCGGGACTAGCGCCCACGAGCAGTACTTC,CASSVSTGTSAHEQYF
-,TRBD2,TRBV30,TRBJ2-1,TGTGCCTGCCAGCGGGGGCACAAGTACAATGAGCAGTTCTTC,CACQRGHKYNEQFF
-,-,TRBV7-9,TRBJ2-2,TGTGCCAGCAGCTTTGGGGGAGCCACCGGGGAGCTGTTTTTT,CASSFGGATGELFF
-,TRBD1,TRBV6-5,TRBJ1-2,TGTGCCAGCAGTTACGTGAGGACAGGGGGAGGGTATGGCTACACCTTC,CASSYVRTGGGYGYTF
once,-,TRBV5-6,TRBJ2-2,TGTGCCAGCAGCTTGTTGGCATTAGGTGGGAGCGGGGAGCTGTTTTTT,CASSLLALGGSGELFF
-,TRBD1,TRBV7-8,TRBJ2-2,TGTGCCAGCAGCTTGCTGGCGGAGACAGGGGGCGGCGGGGAGCTGTTTTTT,CASSLLAETGGGGELFF
few,-,TRBV19,TRBJ1-5,TGTGCCAGTAGTATGGCCAGCAATCAGCCCCAGCATTTT,CASSMASNQPQHF
once,-,TRBV6-6,TRBJ1-2,TGTGCCAGCAGTTGGGAGGGTTATAGCTATGGCTACACCTTC,CASSWEGYSYGYTF
-,TRBD1,TRBV7-6,TRBJ2-2,TGTGCCAGCAGGGGAGCGTTATGGACAGGGTCAATCGGGGAGCTGTTTTTT,CASRGALWTGSIGELFF
-,-,TRBV2,TRBJ1-2,TGTGCCAGCAGTCCGGAGTACAGCTCTAACTATGGCTACACCTTC,CASSPEYSSNYGYTF
few,-,TRBV5-1,TRBJ1-4,TGCGCCAGCAGCTTCGGCGGTGAAAAACTGTTTTTT,CASSFGGEKLFF
-,-,TRBV5-4,TRBJ2-1,TGTGCCAGCAGCTTGCGGTCTGGGGGCAATGAGCAGTTCTTC,CASSLRSGGNEQFF